The following is a T cell receptor beta chain sequence with its context. Its antigen remains unidentified. This sample stems from a study of cytomegalovirus exposure and HLA in healthy donors. At the level of the study: Genotyping showed 70% to 90% of fewer than 500 donors falling in the Caucasian-associated ancestry cluster.

CDR1 and CDR2 from the germline V gene are LNHDA and SQIVND (reference sequence). Losses at the gene ends were 8 bases for V and 4 bases for J; bases not matched to a gene: 6. This CDR3 is built from 14 residues. Use of 60 Vbeta and 13 Jbeta primers characterized the PCR. Measured with immunoSEQ multiplex PCR; TCRdb has only the in-frame clones, and not every one. The sample records 140,000 to 150,000 clones, over 60% being singletons. Points from the study as a whole: A likely sequencing artifact accounted for one observed cluster of highly shared sequence variants. Reported performance of the classifier showed diagnosis of cytomegalovirus status with high specificity and sensitivity.

This chain links TRBV19 with TRBJ1-5, with 9 bases identical to TRBD1. This TCR was recovered from a man between 35 and 55 years old in good health and CMV-seronegative. The sample consisted of PBMCs. CDR3 amino acids: CASSGTGNNQPQHF. The CDR3 DNA is TGTGCCAGTTCCGGGACAGGGAATAATCAGCCCCAGCATTTT.